These T cell receptor beta chains were read from a single sample in a study of human T cells and chemical hapten exposure. TCRdb re-called the RACE reads through MiXCR, storing one row per CDR3 protein. The data hold tens of thousands of distinct CDR3 sequences, with 8% to 10% observed a single time. The sequencing here drew on whole blood, taken in connection with sensitization to the hapten diphenylcyclopropenone (DPC). These receptors were taken from a woman in her 40s with alopecia areata. Some clones in this sample may be carry-over from other donors' samples. The CDR3 runs from the conserved cysteine through the conserved F or W. A D gene is named only where the DNA matches it firmly. Expanded clones are given a class, and other clones once, few, many or no size at all.

d_gene: -; abundance: -; len: 14; j_gene: TRBJ2-1; v_gene: TRBV4-2; CDR3aa: CASMGASSYNEQFF; CDR3nt: TGTGCCAGCATGGGGGCGAGCTCCTACAATGAGCAGTTCTTC
d_gene: TRBD1; abundance: -; len: 13; j_gene: TRBJ1-2; v_gene: TRBV5-1; CDR3aa: CASSLDREYGYTF; CDR3nt: TGCGCCAGCAGCCTAGACAGGGAGTATGGCTACACCTTC
d_gene: -; abundance: -; len: 15; j_gene: TRBJ1-2; v_gene: TRBV5-4; CDR3aa: CASSLRGTPHYGYTF; CDR3nt: TGTGCCAGCAGCTTACGGGGGACGCCGCACTATGGCTACACCTTC
d_gene: -; abundance: -; len: 13; j_gene: TRBJ2-1; v_gene: TRBV29-1; CDR3aa: CSVEGGSYNEQFF; CDR3nt: TGCAGCGTTGAGGGTGGATCCTACAATGAGCAGTTCTTC
d_gene: -; abundance: -; len: 16; j_gene: TRBJ2-3; v_gene: TRBV4-3; CDR3aa: CASSHKPGQGTDTQYF; CDR3nt: TGCGCCAGCAGCCACAAACCGGGACAAGGCACAGATACGCAGTATTTT
d_gene: TRBD1; abundance: few; len: 15; j_gene: TRBJ2-7; v_gene: TRBV7-9; CDR3aa: CASSLAGQGQYEQYF; CDR3nt: TGTGCCAGCAGCTTAGCCGGACAGGGGCAATACGAGCAGTACTTC
d_gene: -; abundance: few; len: 15; j_gene: TRBJ1-1; v_gene: TRBV6-2/TRBV6-3; CDR3aa: CASRGWAGQGTEAFF; CDR3nt: TGTGCCAGCAGGGGCTGGGCCGGGCAGGGGACTGAAGCTTTCTTT
d_gene: -; abundance: -; len: 15; j_gene: TRBJ1-4; v_gene: TRBV20-1; CDR3aa: CSARDLGGANEKLFF; CDR3nt: TGCAGTGCTAGAGATCTGGGGGGGGCTAATGAAAAACTGTTTTTT
d_gene: -; abundance: -; len: 12; j_gene: TRBJ2-1; v_gene: TRBV12-3/TRBV12-4; CDR3aa: CASSSDSNEQFF; CDR3nt: TGTGCCAGCAGTTCTGACAGTAATGAGCAGTTCTTC
d_gene: -; abundance: few; len: 15; j_gene: TRBJ1-5; v_gene: TRBV12-3/TRBV12-4; CDR3aa: CASSIGLANNQPQHF; CDR3nt: TGTGCCAGCAGCATAGGACTGGCTAACAATCAGCCCCAGCATTTT
d_gene: TRBD1; abundance: many; len: 14; j_gene: TRBJ1-2; v_gene: TRBV7-2; CDR3aa: CASSLPGGLYGYTF; CDR3nt: TGTGCCAGCAGCTTACCAGGGGGGCTCTATGGCTACACCTTC
d_gene: -; abundance: few; len: 15; j_gene: TRBJ1-2; v_gene: TRBV6-5; CDR3aa: CASSYSSSRSAGYTF; CDR3nt: TGTGCCAGCAGTTACTCGTCCTCCAGATCTGCCGGCTACACCTTC
d_gene: -; abundance: many; len: 13; j_gene: TRBJ1-2; v_gene: TRBV6-6; CDR3aa: CASSYQGRNGYTF; CDR3nt: TGTGCCAGCAGTTACCAGGGGAGGAATGGCTACACCTTC
d_gene: -; abundance: few; len: 15; j_gene: TRBJ2-2; v_gene: TRBV4-3; CDR3aa: CASSQEVSSDGELFF; CDR3nt: TGCGCCAGCAGCCAAGAAGTAAGCAGCGACGGGGAGCTGTTTTTT
d_gene: -; abundance: many; len: 13; j_gene: TRBJ1-1; v_gene: TRBV30; CDR3aa: CAWSGRGAGKAFF; CDR3nt: TGTGCCTGGAGTGGGAGAGGGGCGGGAAAAGCTTTCTTT
d_gene: -; abundance: few; len: 11; j_gene: TRBJ1-2; v_gene: TRBV12-3/TRBV12-4; CDR3aa: CASSFHEGYTF; CDR3nt: TGTGCCAGCAGCTTCCATGAAGGCTACACCTTC
d_gene: -; abundance: many; len: 16; j_gene: TRBJ2-3; v_gene: TRBV4-3; CDR3aa: CASSQVLAQYTDTQYF; CDR3nt: TGCGCCAGCAGCCAAGTCCTAGCGCAATACACAGATACGCAGTATTTT
d_gene: -; abundance: many; len: 15; j_gene: TRBJ2-1; v_gene: TRBV20-1; CDR3aa: CSAPGPAGLYNEQFF; CDR3nt: TGCAGTGCTCCCGGTCCCGCAGGGTTATACAATGAGCAGTTCTTC
d_gene: -; abundance: many; len: 17; j_gene: TRBJ1-6; v_gene: TRBV20-1; CDR3aa: CSARVSQPLPYNSPLHF; CDR3nt: TGCAGTGCTAGAGTGTCACAGCCTCTCCCCTATAATTCACCCCTCCACTTT
d_gene: -; abundance: few; len: 12; j_gene: TRBJ1-2; v_gene: TRBV25-1; CDR3aa: CASSASRGYYTF; CDR3nt: TGTGCCAGCAGTGCTTCAAGGGGTTACTACACCTTC
d_gene: -; abundance: many; len: 13; j_gene: TRBJ1-1; v_gene: TRBV5-1; CDR3aa: CASSSLGGTEAFF; CDR3nt: TGCGCCAGCAGCTCCCTCGGGGGCACTGAAGCTTTCTTT
d_gene: TRBD1; abundance: few; len: 17; j_gene: TRBJ1-2; v_gene: TRBV7-9; CDR3aa: CASSYTRQGAILYGYTF; CDR3nt: TGTGCCAGCAGTTACACCCGACAGGGGGCGATCCTCTATGGCTACACCTTC
d_gene: -; abundance: -; len: 16; j_gene: TRBJ1-4; v_gene: TRBV27; CDR3aa: CASSLEGSATNEKLFF; CDR3nt: TGTGCCAGCAGTTTAGAGGGGAGCGCAACTAATGAAAAACTGTTTTTT
d_gene: -; abundance: many; len: 14; j_gene: TRBJ2-3; v_gene: TRBV7-2; CDR3aa: CASSLGGRTDTQYF; CDR3nt: TGTGCCAGCAGCTTAGGCGGCCGCACAGATACGCAGTATTTT
d_gene: TRBD1; abundance: -; len: 15; j_gene: TRBJ2-7; v_gene: TRBV5-6; CDR3aa: CASSSLGTGFNEQYF; CDR3nt: TGTGCCAGCAGCTCCCTCGGGACAGGCTTTAACGAGCAGTACTTC
d_gene: -; abundance: many; len: 12; j_gene: TRBJ2-1; v_gene: TRBV7-6; CDR3aa: CASSPPGNEQFF; CDR3nt: TGTGCCAGCAGCCCCCCCGGCAATGAGCAGTTCTTC
d_gene: -; abundance: -; len: 15; j_gene: TRBJ1-5; v_gene: TRBV10-2; CDR3aa: CAATPGAEGNQPQHF; CDR3nt: TGCGCCGCAACCCCGGGGGCAGAGGGCAATCAGCCCCAGCATTTT
d_gene: -; abundance: many; len: 12; j_gene: TRBJ2-7; v_gene: TRBV29-1; CDR3aa: CSVENRFYEQYF; CDR3nt: TGCAGCGTTGAAAACAGGTTCTACGAGCAGTACTTC
d_gene: -; abundance: many; len: 16; j_gene: TRBJ1-1; v_gene: TRBV3-1; CDR3aa: CASSQDGALENTEAFF; CDR3nt: TGTGCCAGCAGCCAAGATGGGGCTCTAGAGAACACTGAAGCTTTCTTT
d_gene: -; abundance: -; len: 13; j_gene: TRBJ2-7; v_gene: TRBV7-2; CDR3aa: CASSLATAYEQYF; CDR3nt: TGTGCCAGCAGCTTAGCAACAGCCTACGAGCAGTACTTC
d_gene: -; abundance: many; len: 12; j_gene: TRBJ2-5; v_gene: TRBV19; CDR3aa: CARWDIQETQYF; CDR3nt: TGTGCCAGATGGGACATCCAAGAGACCCAGTACTTC
d_gene: -; abundance: -; len: 13; j_gene: TRBJ1-2; v_gene: TRBV2; CDR3aa: CASSAGPSYGYTF; CDR3nt: TGTGCCAGCAGCGCCGGACCGAGCTATGGCTACACCTTC
d_gene: -; abundance: -; len: 12; j_gene: TRBJ1-5; v_gene: TRBV20-1; CDR3aa: CSASTANQPQHF; CDR3nt: TGCAGTGCTAGTACAGCCAATCAGCCCCAGCATTTT
d_gene: TRBD1; abundance: -; len: 17; j_gene: TRBJ2-7; v_gene: TRBV7-8; CDR3aa: CASSSFRGTGKTYEQYF; CDR3nt: TGTGCCAGCAGCTCCTTCCGAGGGACAGGGAAGACCTACGAGCAGTACTTC
d_gene: TRBD2; abundance: many; len: 15; j_gene: TRBJ2-3; v_gene: TRBV5-1; CDR3aa: CASSSTSGSTDTQYF; CDR3nt: TGCGCCAGCAGCTCAACTAGCGGAAGCACAGATACGCAGTATTTT
d_gene: -; abundance: -; len: 14; j_gene: TRBJ2-3; v_gene: TRBV7-2; CDR3aa: CASSFSLAADTQYF; CDR3nt: TGTGCCAGCAGCTTCAGCCTAGCCGCAGATACGCAGTATTTT
d_gene: TRBD1; abundance: many; len: 16; j_gene: TRBJ1-1; v_gene: TRBV5-6; CDR3aa: CASSGNRGSMNTEAFF; CDR3nt: TGTGCCAGCAGCGGAAACAGGGGATCCATGAACACTGAAGCTTTCTTT
d_gene: -; abundance: many; len: 13; j_gene: TRBJ1-5; v_gene: TRBV30; CDR3aa: CAWSANREQPQHF; CDR3nt: TGTGCCTGGAGTGCGAACAGGGAACAGCCCCAGCATTTT
d_gene: -; abundance: few; len: 17; j_gene: TRBJ1-1; v_gene: TRBV4-3; CDR3aa: CASSQNSRHRINTEAFF; CDR3nt: TGCGCCAGCAGTCAAAACAGTCGCCACCGTATAAACACTGAAGCTTTCTTT
d_gene: TRBD2; abundance: few; len: 15; j_gene: TRBJ2-5; v_gene: TRBV7-2; CDR3aa: CASTSSGGSQETQYF; CDR3nt: TGTGCCAGCACCTCTAGCGGGGGGTCCCAAGAGACCCAGTACTTC
d_gene: TRBD1; abundance: many; len: 15; j_gene: TRBJ1-1; v_gene: TRBV29-1; CDR3aa: CSVDGQGGMNTEAFF; CDR3nt: TGCAGCGTTGACGGACAGGGTGGGATGAACACTGAAGCTTTCTTT
d_gene: -; abundance: -; len: 16; j_gene: TRBJ2-2; v_gene: TRBV27; CDR3aa: CASSPLPGTNTGELFF; CDR3nt: TGTGCCAGCAGCCCCCTTCCGGGAACGAACACCGGGGAGCTGTTTTTT
d_gene: -; abundance: many; len: 15; j_gene: TRBJ2-1; v_gene: TRBV11-1; CDR3aa: CASSLAGNSYNEQFF; CDR3nt: TGTGCCAGCAGCTTAGCAGGGAACTCATACAATGAGCAGTTCTTC
d_gene: -; abundance: many; len: 17; j_gene: TRBJ2-6; v_gene: TRBV7-6; CDR3aa: CASSLVPTASGANVLTF; CDR3nt: TGTGCCAGCAGCTTAGTTCCCACAGCCTCTGGGGCCAACGTCCTGACTTTC
d_gene: -; abundance: many; len: 14; j_gene: TRBJ2-7; v_gene: TRBV4-1; CDR3aa: CASSLTSDTDDLYF; CDR3nt: TGCGCCAGCAGCCTAACGTCCGACACCGACGATCTGTACTTC
d_gene: -; abundance: many; len: 15; j_gene: TRBJ1-2; v_gene: TRBV7-9; CDR3aa: CASSLGGRQGDGYTF; CDR3nt: TGTGCCAGCAGCTTAGGTGGCAGGCAGGGTGATGGCTACACCTTC
d_gene: -; abundance: many; len: 13; j_gene: TRBJ2-2; v_gene: TRBV5-1; CDR3aa: CASNRGYTGELFF; CDR3nt: TGCGCCAGCAACCGGGGGTACACCGGGGAGCTGTTTTTT
d_gene: -; abundance: few; len: 12; j_gene: TRBJ1-1; v_gene: TRBV29-1; CDR3aa: CSAESGGAEAFF; CDR3nt: TGCAGCGCTGAAAGCGGGGGGGCTGAAGCTTTCTTT
d_gene: TRBD1; abundance: few; len: 14; j_gene: TRBJ2-7; v_gene: TRBV3-1; CDR3aa: CATAPGQGSREQYF; CDR3nt: TGTGCCACCGCTCCGGGACAGGGATCTCGTGAGCAGTACTTC
d_gene: -; abundance: many; len: 14; j_gene: TRBJ1-5; v_gene: TRBV12-3/TRBV12-4; CDR3aa: CASSLGIFGEPQHF; CDR3nt: TGTGCCAGCAGTTTAGGGATTTTCGGGGAGCCCCAGCATTTT
d_gene: TRBD1; abundance: many; len: 15; j_gene: TRBJ2-7; v_gene: TRBV7-6; CDR3aa: CASSLTTGQGYEQYF; CDR3nt: TGTGCCAGCAGCTTAACGACGGGACAGGGGTACGAGCAGTACTTC
d_gene: -; abundance: few; len: 12; j_gene: TRBJ2-7; v_gene: TRBV4-1; CDR3aa: CASSQTQYEQYF; CDR3nt: TGCGCCAGCAGCCAGACTCAATACGAGCAGTACTTC
d_gene: TRBD2; abundance: -; len: 16; j_gene: TRBJ2-2; v_gene: TRBV14; CDR3aa: CASSSSGGARTGELFF; CDR3nt: TGTGCCAGCAGCTCTAGCGGGGGGGCCCGCACCGGGGAGCTGTTTTTT
d_gene: -; abundance: -; len: 15; j_gene: TRBJ1-3; v_gene: TRBV7-2; CDR3aa: CASSLGVPGENTIYF; CDR3nt: TGTGCCAGCAGCTTAGGGGTCCCGGGAGAAAACACCATATATTTT
d_gene: -; abundance: few; len: 15; j_gene: TRBJ1-3; v_gene: TRBV11-2; CDR3aa: CASSSRLGEGNTIYF; CDR3nt: TGTGCCAGCAGCTCCCGCCTGGGGGAAGGAAACACCATATATTTT